A selection of T cell receptor beta chains follows, all from one sample in a study of naive and memory T cell subsets. TCRdb itself ran the UMI-ligation and nested PCR reads through MiXCR, one entry per CDR3 protein. The table has roughly 100,000 distinct CDR3 sequences, around 13% seen once. The sequencing input was naive CD8+ T cells from blood. The source of these receptors is a human donor in good health. The CDR3 runs from the conserved cysteine through the conserved F or W. The D gene is left open where the match is weak. Rows give clone size only sometimes, using once, few, many, or a class for an expanded clone.

many TRBJ2-1 . TRBV7-9 TGTGCCAGCAGCTTAGAATCCAGGGTGGATGAGCAGTTCTTC CASSLESRVDEQFF
. TRBJ2-1 TRBD1 TRBV7-3 TGTGCCAGCAGCCCCATCTCCGGGACAGATTACAATGAGCAGTTCTTC CASSPISGTDYNEQFF
. TRBJ2-1 . TRBV4-1 TGCGCCAGCAGCCAAGATCCGGGGGCAAACATCTACAATGAGCAGTTCTTC CASSQDPGANIYNEQFF
. TRBJ1-1 . TRBV7-3 TGTGCCAGCAGCCCCGTGGACGGTGTGCTTGACGAAGCTTTCTTT CASSPVDGVLDEAFF
many TRBJ1-6 . TRBV2 TGTGCGCAGCAGGGGAGGAAGAATTCACCCCTCCACTTT CAQQGRKNSPLHF
few TRBJ2-5 . TRBV30 TGTGCCTGGAGTGAACCCGAGAAAGAGACCCAGTACTTC CAWSEPEKETQYF
. TRBJ2-7 . TRBV27 TGTGCCAGCACTAGCGACCGCTCCTACGAGCAGTACTTC CASTSDRSYEQYF
few TRBJ2-2 . TRBV28 TGTGCCAGCAGTCTCCCCCAGGTGATCGCGAACACCGGGGAGCTGTTTTTT CASSLPQVIANTGELFF
. TRBJ1-2 . TRBV12-3/TRBV12-4 TGTGCCAGCAGCCCCTCCAACTATGGCTACACCTTC CASSPSNYGYTF
few TRBJ1-2 . TRBV12-3/TRBV12-4 TGTGCCAGCAGCCCACCAGGGATATACACCTTC CASSPPGIYTF
. TRBJ1-5 . TRBV4-2 TGTGCCAGCAGCCAAGCCTACAGGAGTAAGGAGCCCCAGCATTTT CASSQAYRSKEPQHF
. TRBJ2-7 TRBD1 TRBV6-2/TRBV6-3 TGTGCCAGCAGTCCTGATGGACAGGGAGGCTACGAGCAGTACTTC CASSPDGQGGYEQYF
many TRBJ2-1 TRBD2 TRBV4-2 TGTGCCAGCAGCCCCGGACTAGCGGGAGAAGTTGAGCAGTTCTTC CASSPGLAGEVEQFF
many TRBJ2-7 TRBD2 TRBV20-1 TGCAGTGGCGTACTAGCGGGAGTTAGCTCCTACGAGCAGTACTTC CSGVLAGVSSYEQYF
. TRBJ1-1 . TRBV4-1 TGCGCCAGCAGCCAAGAGTCAGGGGCCACTGAAGCTTTCTTT CASSQESGATEAFF
. TRBJ1-5 . TRBV15 TGTGCCACCAGCCGAAACTCGGTTAGCAATCAGCCCCAGCATTTT CATSRNSVSNQPQHF
. TRBJ2-5 TRBD2 TRBV3-1 TGTGCCAGCAGCCCGCGACTAGCAGAACAAGAGACCCAGTACTTC CASSPRLAEQETQYF
. TRBJ2-3 TRBD1 TRBV27 TGTGCCAGCAGTGATAAGGGACAGGGGGGTCTCACAGATACGCAGTATTTT CASSDKGQGGLTDTQYF
many TRBJ1-1 TRBD1 TRBV12-3/TRBV12-4 TGTGCCAGCAGGCCCACGGGGACAGGCGGATTGTACACTGAAGCTTTCTTT CASRPTGTGGLYTEAFF
many TRBJ2-5 TRBD2 TRBV27 TGTGCCAGCAGTTTATGGGGGGGGGAGGAAGAGACCCAGTACTTC CASSLWGGEEETQYF
many TRBJ1-6 . TRBV4-3 TGCGCCAGCAGCCAAGACTACGACGGAAATTCACCCCTCCACTTT CASSQDYDGNSPLHF
. TRBJ1-5 . TRBV10-3 TGTGCCATCAGTGAATCGGCGAATTGGGATCAGCCCCAGCATTTT CAISESANWDQPQHF
. TRBJ2-7 TRBD2 TRBV6-2/TRBV6-3 TGTGCCAGCAGTTCCGGGAGGGTGGTCGAATACGAGCAGTACTTC CASSSGRVVEYEQYF
. TRBJ1-6 TRBD1 TRBV6-2/TRBV6-3 TGTGCCAGCAGTCTCGGGACAGGCAATTCACCCCTCCACTTT CASSLGTGNSPLHF
. TRBJ2-2 TRBD1 TRBV6-5 TGTGCCAGCAGTGCCTGGGTGGGACAGACAAACACCGGGGAGCTGTTTTTT CASSAWVGQTNTGELFF
. TRBJ1-6 . TRBV18 TGTGCCAGCTCACCACCGAAGGGGATCTTGGGCCTCTTCTCCTATAATTCACCCCTCCACTTT CASSPPKGILGLFSYNSPLHF
. TRBJ2-7 . TRBV12-3/TRBV12-4 TGTGCCAGCAGGTTTGACCGGGGGTCCTACGAGCAGTACTTC CASRFDRGSYEQYF
. TRBJ2-1 TRBD2 TRBV12-3/TRBV12-4 TGTGCCAGCAGTTTACCCTCTAGCGGGGTCTACAATGAGCAGTTCTTC CASSLPSSGVYNEQFF
few TRBJ1-1 . TRBV7-3 TGTGCCAGCAGCTTAATGGCAGGCGAGAACACTGAAGCTTTCTTT CASSLMAGENTEAFF
. TRBJ2-7 . TRBV10-3 TGTGCCAACGCCCAGGGGATGGTCGACGAGCAGTACTTC CANAQGMVDEQYF
. TRBJ2-1 TRBD1 TRBV4-2 TGTGCCAGCAGCCCGGGACAGAGCTCCTACAATGAGCAGTTCTTC CASSPGQSSYNEQFF
once TRBJ2-1 . TRBV7-6 TGTGCCAGCAGCTTAGACGGGGGCAGGGGCAATGAGCAGTTCTTC CASSLDGGRGNEQFF
many TRBJ2-3 . TRBV9 TGTGCCAGCAGCGTACCAGGACAGAAAAGCACAGATACGCAGTATTTT CASSVPGQKSTDTQYF
. TRBJ2-1 . TRBV9 TGTGCCAGCAGCACGTTTAACAATGAGCAGTTCTTC CASSTFNNEQFF
many TRBJ2-7 TRBD1 TRBV30 TGTGCCTGGAGCGTTAGCCGGACAGGGTTCAACGAGCAGTACTTC CAWSVSRTGFNEQYF
. TRBJ2-1 . TRBV20-1 TGCAGTGGGTCTGTGGGGGCCGGGAATGAGCAGTTCTTC CSGSVGAGNEQFF
. TRBJ1-2 . TRBV4-3 TGCGCCAGCAGCCCTCGAACAGGGATGGGGGTTAACTATGGCTACACCTTC CASSPRTGMGVNYGYTF
few TRBJ1-1 . TRBV20-1 TGCAGTGCTAGAGTGAACACTGAAGCTTTCTTT CSARVNTEAFF
few TRBJ1-1 . TRBV4-3 TGCGCCAGCAGCCAAGCCTGGACAGCTCACACTGAAGCTTTCTTT CASSQAWTAHTEAFF
few TRBJ1-2 . TRBV21-1 TGTGCCAGCAGCAAAGTGAGGGTCGGGGTAGTCCATAACTATGGCTACACCTTC CASSKVRVGVVHNYGYTF
few TRBJ2-7 TRBD1 TRBV7-8 TGTGCCAGCAGCTTAGTGGGGACAGACGAGCAGTACTTC CASSLVGTDEQYF
. TRBJ2-3 TRBD1 TRBV7-8 TGTGCCAGCAGCTTAGGGACAGGGACAAACACAGATACGCAGTATTTT CASSLGTGTNTDTQYF
. TRBJ2-4 . TRBV21-1 TGTGCCAGCAGCAAAGACCTGGCCAAAAACATTCAGTACTTC CASSKDLAKNIQYF
few TRBJ1-3 . TRBV19 TGTGCCAGTAGTAAGTCAGAGTCTGGAAACACCATATATTTT CASSKSESGNTIYF
few TRBJ2-1 TRBD2 TRBV11-2 TGTGCCAGCAGCTTATACGACTCCCGGCTAGCGGGCAGCAATGAGCAGTTCTTC CASSLYDSRLAGSNEQFF
. TRBJ1-3 . TRBV24-1 TGTGCCACCAGTGACCAACAGAGAAACACCATATATTTT CATSDQQRNTIYF
. TRBJ1-1 . TRBV12-3/TRBV12-4 TGTACCAGCAGTTCTTATGGGGGGCTTGAAGCTTTCTTT CTSSSYGGLEAFF
. TRBJ2-7 TRBD2 TRBV4-3 TGCGCCAGCAGCCTTACTAGCGGGGGGACCTACGAGCAGTACTTC CASSLTSGGTYEQYF
few TRBJ2-5 . TRBV6-5 TGTGCCAGCAGTTACGGGTCATCGGAGACCCAGTACTTC CASSYGSSETQYF
few TRBJ2-3 . TRBV29-1 TGCAGCGTGGTGGGGCCCACAGATACGCAGTATTTT CSVVGPTDTQYF
many TRBJ2-7 TRBD1 TRBV4-3 TGCGCCAGCAGCCAAGGGACAGGGGTGAGCTACGAGCAGTACTTC CASSQGTGVSYEQYF
. TRBJ2-7 . TRBV11-2 TGTGCCAGCAGCTACGACCCCGTCGGGATCTACGAGCAGTACTTC CASSYDPVGIYEQYF
few TRBJ1-2 TRBD1 TRBV6-1 TGTGCCAGCAGCGGGACAGGGACAGGTGGCTACACCTTC CASSGTGTGGYTF
few TRBJ2-3 . TRBV30 TGTGCCTGGAGTGGGACTAGCACAGATACGCAGTATTTT CAWSGTSTDTQYF
. TRBJ2-1 TRBD2 TRBV15 TGTGCCACCAGCAGAGGGGCCCCGTGGTCCCCTAGCGGGGGTAATGAGCAGTTCTTC CATSRGAPWSPSGGNEQFF